One and the same sample provided the 3 T cell receptor beta chains below, sequenced in a study of regulatory T cells in long-lasting Graves disease. To make TCR beta libraries, researchers used iRepertoire HTBI primers and Arm-PCR of CDR3 regions. TCRdb independently ran MiXCR on the multiplex PCR reads; one entry per CDR3 protein. The table shows 500,000 to 800,000 distinct CDR3 sequences, with 25% to 35% occurring only once. Time point in this sample: persistent/refractory GD, antithyroid drugs over 5 years with positive TRAb. Generation of the TCR library employed RNA extracted from PBMCs. The material was peripheral blood mononuclear cells (PBMCs), obtained when the disease was refractory, from a patient treated with antithyroid drugs. The source of these receptors is a female donor with Graves disease.

V gene TRBV20-1 combines with J gene TRBJ1-1, with D possibly matching TRBD1 (6 bases). Per the germline V gene, CDR1 is DFQATT and CDR2 is SNEGSKA (reference sequence). The V end lost 4 bases, the J end lost 0 bases, and 12 bases lay between the germline ends. The CDR3 totals 14 residues. CDR3 residues: CSAKTGPMNTEAFF. The CDR3 DNA reads TGCAGTGCTAAGACAGGACCTATGAACACTGAAGCTTTCTTT.

This clonotype was seen a handful of times. V gene TRBV5-5 combines with J gene TRBJ2-7; weak D call: TRBD1 (6 bases). V was clipped by 3 bases and J by 6 bases, with 25 bases between them. Germline CDR1 and CDR2: SGHKS and YYEKEE (reference sequence). There are 17 residues in the CDR3. CDR3 in amino acids: CASSSVPGHPIILEQYF. The CDR3 DNA follows: TGTGCCAGCAGCTCCGTTCCGGGACACCCTATTATCCTCGAGCAGTACTTC. Filled out from reference TRBV5-5 and TRBJ2-7, the complete variable domain reads DAGVTQSPTHLIKTRGQQVTLRCSPISGHKSVSWYQQVLGQGPQFIFQYYEKEERGRGNFPDRFSARQFPNYSSELNVNALLLGDSALYLCASSSVPGHPIILEQYFGPGTRLTVT.

This clonotype was detected only a few times. The V gene is TRBV6-1, the J gene TRBJ2-5; D assignment may be TRBD1 or TRBD2 (5 bases each). The CDR3 is 13 residues long. CDR1 and CDR2 (germline): MNHNS, SASEGT. V was trimmed by 6 bases and J by 5 bases, leaving 13 bases between them. CDR3 region: CASSRDGWETQYF. The CDR3, as DNA: TGTGCCAGCAGCCGGGACGGGTGGGAGACCCAGTACTTC.